Below, one T cell receptor beta chain is given with its context. In the study's own analysis: Estimation of nucleated cell counts relied on the amplification of reference gene primers. The data were produced by immunoSEQ multiplex PCR, yet TCRdb's version contains in-frame clones alone and is incomplete. V, J and clone size are those of that table, while D and trimming were read from the DNA. The sample shows 35,000 to 45,000 clones, 75% to 90% of them seen only once. This specimen comes from a study of blood T cell repertoires in COVID-19. Background on the study: Donors in the United States, Italy and Spain gave samples during acute or convalescent COVID-19.

The CDR3 consists of 14 residues. Trimming cost V 4 bases and J 7 bases; bases outside gene matches: 8. The V call is TRBV23-1, the J call TRBJ1-2; the match to TRBD1 covers 8 bases. TRBV23-1 is given ORF status, its function remaining uncertain. The sequenced sample was peripheral blood. The TCR comes from a man in his 70s with acute or convalescent COVID-19. Written as DNA, the CDR3 is TGCGCCAGCAGTCCCTCCAGGGGGCCTTTTGGCTACACCTTC. Translating it yields CASSPSRGPFGYTF.